The present T cell receptor beta chain was sequenced within a study of T cell responses to AZD1222 COVID-19 vaccine. Repertoires were generated with immunoSEQ multiplex PCR, while TCRdb's copy carries only in-frame clones and drops some. The table has some 150,000 clones, roughly 90% seen once. The study's findings and limits: Donors skewed white British and female; clonal diversity was possibly underestimated. Increased Spike-specific TCR breadth and depth were observed after two AZD1222 doses. At 160-218 and 743-854, vaccine-associated CD4 TCRs were dominant, and they spanned spike.

Details on this clone: Its antigen is unidentified.

This receptor was taken from an adult who received the AZD1222 COVID-19 vaccine. This specimen consisted of peripheral blood, obtained 28 days after the second AZD1222 dose.

The DNA of the CDR3 is TGTGCCTGGAGGCGGACTAAAGGGGAACTGTTTTTT. Translated: CAWRRTKGELFF. V and J are TRBV30 and TRBJ1-4; maybe TRBD1 (5 bases). The CDR3 consists of 12 residues. V dropped 3 bases and J dropped 12 bases, with 14 bases sitting between them. Germline V CDR1 and CDR2: GTSNPN, SVGIG (reference sequence).